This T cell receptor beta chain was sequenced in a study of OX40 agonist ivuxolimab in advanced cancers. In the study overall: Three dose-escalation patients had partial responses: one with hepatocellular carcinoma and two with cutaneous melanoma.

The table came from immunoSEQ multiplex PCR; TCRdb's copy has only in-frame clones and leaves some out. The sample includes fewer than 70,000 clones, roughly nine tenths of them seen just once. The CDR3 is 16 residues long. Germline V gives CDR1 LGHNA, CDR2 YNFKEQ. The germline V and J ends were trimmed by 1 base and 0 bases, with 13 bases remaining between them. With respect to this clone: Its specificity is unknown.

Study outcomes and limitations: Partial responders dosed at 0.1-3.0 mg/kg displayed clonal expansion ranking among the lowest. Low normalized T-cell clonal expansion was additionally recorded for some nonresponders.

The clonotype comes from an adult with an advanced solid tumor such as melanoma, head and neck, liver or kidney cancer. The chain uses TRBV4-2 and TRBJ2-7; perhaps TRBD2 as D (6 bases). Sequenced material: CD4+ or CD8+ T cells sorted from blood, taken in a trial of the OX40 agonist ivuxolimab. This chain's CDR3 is CASSQVTGTPSYEQYF. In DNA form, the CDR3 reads TGTGCCAGCAGCCAAGTTACCGGGACTCCCTCCTACGAGCAGTACTTC.